A selection of T cell receptor beta chains follows, all from one sample in a study of blood T cell repertoires in COVID-19. Only in-frame clones appear in the TCRdb table, and some are missing; sequencing was by immunoSEQ multiplex PCR. The data show about 110,000 clones, around 86% seen once. The sequenced sample was peripheral blood. The receptors here all came from a woman aged 70-85 years with acute or convalescent COVID-19. The CDR3 runs from the conserved cysteine through the conserved F or W. Fields, in order: clone size, D gene, V gene, J gene, CDR3 DNA, CDR3 protein. D genes are given only for firm matches. Clone size is given for some rows only: seen once, a few or many times, or a class if the clone is expanded.

-,-,TRBV11-1,TRBJ2-5,TGTGCCAGCAGCTTTAAAGGGGCCCGCGATGGGACCCAGTACTTC,CASSFKGARDGTQYF
-,-,TRBV4-3,TRBJ2-1,TGCGCCAGCGCGGACACTAACAATGAGCAGTTCTTC,CASADTNNEQFF
-,-,TRBV9,TRBJ2-5,TGTGCCAGCAGCGTAGGGAATGACAAAGAGACCCAGTACTTC,CASSVGNDKETQYF
few,-,TRBV10-3,TRBJ1-2,TGTGCCGCCACGGGTGGGAACTATGGCTACACCTTC,CAATGGNYGYTF
-,TRBD2,TRBV3-1/TRBV3-2,TRBJ2-1,TGTGCCAGCAGCCAACAACGACTAGCGGGAGACAATGAGCAGTTCTTC,CASSQQRLAGDNEQFF
-,-,TRBV2,TRBJ1-5,TGTGCCAGCAGTGTTAGGGAACAGGGGCCCCAGCATTTT,CASSVREQGPQHF
-,-,TRBV27,TRBJ1-1,TGTGCCAGCAGTTCACAGGGTTCCGTGACTGAAGCTTTCTTT,CASSSQGSVTEAFF
few,-,TRBV4-1,TRBJ1-2,TGCGCCAGCAGCCCCGGGGAGGCAAACTATGGCTACACCTTC,CASSPGEANYGYTF
-,-,TRBV11-2,TRBJ1-6,TGTGCCAGCAGCTTGACAGTCGGGACATCACCCCTCCACTTT,CASSLTVGTSPLHF
-,TRBD2,TRBV28,TRBJ2-7,TGTGCCAGCAGTTCGTTGGCGGGAGGGTTCAATCGGGAGCAGTACTTC,CASSSLAGGFNREQYF
-,-,TRBV4-1,TRBJ1-3,TGCGCCAGCAGCCAAGCGACACTCTCTGGAAACACCATATATTTT,CASSQATLSGNTIYF
-,TRBD2,TRBV2,TRBJ2-7,TGTGCCAGCACACCTGCCAGCGGGATGAGGAACGAGCAGTACTTC,CASTPASGMRNEQYF
-,TRBD1,TRBV9,TRBJ2-5,TGTGCCAGCAGCGCCAGGGGGGACAGGGTAGAGACCCAGTACTTC,CASSARGDRVETQYF
-,-,TRBV12-2,TRBJ1-1,TGTGCAAGTCGCTTAGCGCAGGGCCTCTCAATGCCGATGAACACTGAAGCTTTCTTT,CASRLAQGLSMPMNTEAFF
-,TRBD1,TRBV11-2,TRBJ2-7,TGTGCCAGCAGCCTGGAGGGGACAGGGGACGAGCAGTACTTC,CASSLEGTGDEQYF
-,TRBD1,TRBV9,TRBJ1-2,TGTGCCAGCAGCGTGAGAGGGGGCGGTAACTATGGCTACACCTTC,CASSVRGGGNYGYTF
-,-,TRBV19,TRBJ1-2,TGTGCCAGTATCTCCAGGGCGGATGGCTACACCTTC,CASISRADGYTF
-,-,TRBV18,TRBJ2-7,TGTGCCAGCTCACCACCTAACCAGCGAAACGAGCAGTACTTC,CASSPPNQRNEQYF
-,TRBD2,TRBV6-4,TRBJ2-7,TGTGCCAGCACCCTACCGCTAGCGGGGCCCTCCTACGAGCAGTACTTC,CASTLPLAGPSYEQYF
-,TRBD1,TRBV19,TRBJ1-5,TGTGCCAGTAGTCAAAAGGACAGGAACAATCAGCCCCAGCATTTT,CASSQKDRNNQPQHF
-,-,TRBV7-9,TRBJ2-2,TGTGCCAGCAGCTTAGTCCAAACCGGGGAGCTGTTTTTT,CASSLVQTGELFF
-,-,TRBV7-6,TRBJ1-4,TGTGCCAGCAGCTTAGTCCGTTTTGTTCGCGGGGATGAAAAACTGTTTTTT,CASSLVRFVRGDEKLFF
few,TRBD2,TRBV19,TRBJ2-1,TGTGCCAGCGCCGGGACTAGCGGGAGTCATGAGCAGTTCTTC,CASAGTSGSHEQFF
few,TRBD2,TRBV30,TRBJ2-1,TGTGCCTGGAGTGTACGGCTAGCGGGTATATATGAGCAGTTCTTC,CAWSVRLAGIYEQFF
few,-,TRBV28,TRBJ1-2,TGTGCCAGCAGTTCCGGACTGGATGGCTACACCTTC,CASSSGLDGYTF
-,TRBD1,TRBV28,TRBJ1-4,TGTGCCAGCCAAGAGCAGGGGGCTAAGGGTGAAAAACTGTTTTTT,CASQEQGAKGEKLFF
-,-,TRBV18,TRBJ2-2,TGTGCCAGCTCACCCACAGCAGGGTGGGGCACCGGGGAGCTGTTTTTT,CASSPTAGWGTGELFF
-,-,TRBV24-1,TRBJ1-1,TGTGCCACCAGTGATACAGGGATGAACACTGAAGCTTTCTTT,CATSDTGMNTEAFF
-,-,TRBV7-9,TRBJ1-2,TGTGCCAGCAGCTTACAACGGGGGGGCGACTATGGCTACACCTTC,CASSLQRGGDYGYTF
-,-,TRBV30,TRBJ1-1,TGTGCCTGGAGTAGCAAATACAGGGCCACTGAAGCTTTCTTT,CAWSSKYRATEAFF
-,-,TRBV9,TRBJ1-4,TGTGCCAGCAGCGTTGGAGGGCAGGGCGGCTTCGGAAATGAAAAACTGTTTTTT,CASSVGGQGGFGNEKLFF
-,TRBD1,TRBV28,TRBJ1-5,TGTGCCAGCAGTTTTCCTCAACAGGGGATAGGCAATCAGCCCCAGCATTTT,CASSFPQQGIGNQPQHF
-,TRBD2,TRBV6-6,TRBJ2-7,TGTGCCAGCAAGCCTAGCGGGCCCACCTACGAGCAGTACTTC,CASKPSGPTYEQYF
-,-,TRBV5-1,TRBJ2-7,TGCGCCAGCAGCTTGAAGGGGTTCGGGTACGAGCAGTACTTC,CASSLKGFGYEQYF
few,TRBD2,TRBV9,TRBJ2-7,TGTGCCAGCAGCGTGACTAGCGGGAGTATAGACGAGCAGTACTTC,CASSVTSGSIDEQYF
once,TRBD1,TRBV5-4,TRBJ1-2,TGTGCCAGCAGCTTTAACAGGGGGAGCTATGGCTACACCTTC,CASSFNRGSYGYTF
-,TRBD1,TRBV27,TRBJ1-1,TGTGCCAGCAGTTTAGTGTTTCTCGAGGGGGCGGACACTGAAGCTTTCTTT,CASSLVFLEGADTEAFF
-,TRBD1,TRBV7-3,TRBJ2-5,TGTGCCAGCAGCTTAGTAGGACAGGGGGCCGAGACCCAGTACTTC,CASSLVGQGAETQYF
few,-,TRBV11-2,TRBJ1-1,TGTGCCAGCAGCTTAGATCGAGGGACTGAAGCTTTCTTT,CASSLDRGTEAFF
-,-,TRBV5-1,TRBJ1-6,TGCGCCAGCAGCTTGGGAGGGTATAATTCACCCCTCCACTTT,CASSLGGYNSPLHF
-,TRBD2,TRBV6-5,TRBJ2-3,TGTGCCAGCAGTTTTAGCGGGGGGGCCGCAGATACGCAGTATTTT,CASSFSGGAADTQYF
-,-,TRBV6-4,TRBJ2-1,TGTGCCAGCAGTGTCCAACAGGGCTATGAGCAGTTCTTC,CASSVQQGYEQFF
-,-,TRBV7-3,TRBJ2-2,TGTGCCAGCAGCTCCGATCATGGACAGAACACCGGGGAGCTGTTTTTT,CASSSDHGQNTGELFF
-,-,TRBV2,TRBJ2-5,TGTGCCAGCAGTTACAAGACCGGGACTGTACAAGAGACCCAGTACTTC,CASSYKTGTVQETQYF
-,-,TRBV19,TRBJ1-1,TGTGCCAGTAGTATAGCACAGCTCACTGAAGCTTTCTTT,CASSIAQLTEAFF
-,TRBD1,TRBV27,TRBJ2-5,TGTGCCAGCAGTCGACAGGGTCCACAAGAGACCCAGTACTTC,CASSRQGPQETQYF